This entry lists 18 T cell receptor beta chains sequenced from one sample in a study of blood T cells in healthy people across ages. A second about 7 to 12 cycle PCR used barcoded and J-beta primers. TCRdb reprocessed the 5' RACE reads with MiXCR, giving one entry per CDR3 protein. This sample has over 300,000 distinct CDR3 sequences, with about half found just once. The sequenced sample consisted of blood. The receptor source for this set is a man aged 55 to 70 in good health.

The chain employs TRBV5-5 and TRBJ1-1, with a possible D match to TRBD1 (6 bases). The CDR3 has 18 amino acids. CDR1 SGHKS and CDR2 YYEKEE come from the germline V gene (reference sequence). Trimming left V 4 bases short and J 0 bases short, with 22 bases between. Here the CDR3 reads CASSPLMEGVGMNTEAFF. In DNA form, the CDR3 reads TGTGCCAGCAGCCCGCTGATGGAGGGGGTTGGTATGAACACTGAAGCTTTCTTT. The full variable domain, completed using reference TRBV5-5 and TRBJ1-1, is DAGVTQSPTHLIKTRGQQVTLRCSPISGHKSVSWYQQVLGQGPQFIFQYYEKEERGRGNFPDRFSARQFPNYSSELNVNALLLGDSALYLCASSPLMEGVGMNTEAFFGQGTRLTVV.

The CDR3 sequence: CAISPQDTGGSYGYTF. The CDR3 DNA is TGTGCCATCAGCCCCCAGGATACAGGGGGCAGCTATGGCTACACCTTC. The rearrangement uses TRBV10-3 and TRBJ1-2; 9 nucleotides match TRBD1. Unmatched junction bases numbered 12, after V lost 6 bases and J lost 4 bases. Germline CDR1 reads ENHRY; CDR2 reads SYGVKD. The CDR3 is 16 residues long.

This clonotype was picked up a small number of times. This chain links TRBV5-4 with TRBJ2-1; 7 positions agree with TRBD2. The CDR3 has 17 residues. Germline values: CDR1 SGHNT, CDR2 YYREEE (reference sequence). The trim removed 4 bases at V and 6 bases at J, leaving 16 bases unmatched. DNA for the CDR3: TGTGCCAGCAGCCGGGATGGCGGGAGTGCCGGTCGCAATGAGCAGTTCTTC. This sequence encodes CASSRDGGSAGRNEQFF.

The rearrangement links TRBV9 to TRBJ1-1; 8 bases agree with TRBD1. This CDR3 is 14 amino acids long. Unmatched junction bases numbered 4, after V lost 0 bases and J lost 6 bases. CDR1 is SGDLS, CDR2 YYNGEE, per germline. CDR3 amino acids: CASSVVAGGAEAFF. CDR3 bases: TGTGCCAGCAGCGTAGTAGCAGGGGGCGCTGAAGCTTTCTTT.

This chain uses TRBV5-6 with TRBJ1-2; the match to TRBD1 covers 8 bases. Germline CDR1 and CDR2: SGHDT and YYEEEE. The CDR3 has 15 residues. V trimming: 2 bases; J trimming: 8 bases; junction bases outside the gene matches: 11. CDR3 bases: TGTGCCAGCAGCTTTACCCGGACAGGGACGTGGGGCTACACCTTC. This translates into CASSFTRTGTWGYTF.

The sample holds a few counts of this clonotype. V and J are TRBV7-7 and TRBJ2-4; D is possibly TRBD1 (5 bases). CDR1 and CDR2 from the germline V gene are SSHAT and FNYEAQ (reference sequence). The CDR3 has 12 amino acids. The CDR3: CALREDKNIQYF. The CDR3, as DNA: TGTGCTCTCAGGGAAGACAAAAACATTCAGTACTTC.

The chain links TRBV7-2 to TRBJ1-4; TRBD1 aligns across 7 bases. The CDR3 covers 18 residues. The germline gives CDR1 SGHTA, CDR2 FQGNSA. After removal of 5 bases from V and 0 bases from J, the junction contained 12 bases not matched to a gene. CDR3 in amino acids: CASSQGGTVPATNEKLFF. The CDR3 DNA reads as TGTGCCAGCAGCCAGGGTGGGACAGTACCTGCAACTAATGAAAAACTGTTTTTT.

The chain employs TRBV6-5 and TRBJ1-6; D may be TRBD1 (5 bases). Germline loops: CDR1 MNHEY, CDR2 SVGAGI. Trimming stripped 2 bases from V and 10 bases from J, with 15 bases between. The length of the CDR3 is 15 residues. CDR3 sequence: CASSYVDRIDSPLHF. In DNA form, the CDR3 reads TGTGCCAGCAGTTACGTTGACAGAATAGACTCACCCCTCCACTTT.

V usage is TRBV10-3 and J usage is TRBJ2-3; no definite D call. Germline assignment: CDR1 ENHRY and CDR2 SYGVKD. Trimming pared 7 bases from V and 5 bases from J, leaving 7 bases between. The CDR3 is 11 amino acids. CDR3 sequence reads: CAIMGRDTQYF. The CDR3 nucleotides are TGTGCCATCATGGGAAGAGATACGCAGTATTTT.

The J gene is TRBJ2-3, the V gene TRBV7-6; D gene unclear. Trimming removed 3 bases at V and 6 bases at J, with 16 bases between. The CDR3 extends over 15 amino acids. Germline CDR1 and CDR2: SGHVS and FNYEAQ. The chain's CDR3 is CASSFTGPNQDTQYF. CDR3 nucleotide sequence: TGTGCCAGCAGCTTTACCGGGCCCAACCAGGATACGCAGTATTTT. Together with reference TRBV7-6 and TRBJ2-3, the CDR3 gives the full variable domain: GAGVSQSPRYKVTKRGQDVALRCDPISGHVSLYWYRQALGQGPEFLTYFNYEAQQDKSGLPNDRFSAERPEGSISTLTIQRTEQRDSAMYRCASSFTGPNQDTQYFGPGTRLTVL.

The chain joins TRBV7-2 to TRBJ2-1, with 13 bases fitting TRBD2. V lost 5 bases to trimming and J lost 7 bases; unmatched junction nucleotides: 8. Germline-derived CDR1 and CDR2 are SGHTA and FQGNSA. CDR3 length: 16 residues. The chain's CDR3 is CASSQKTSGGLNEQFF. The CDR3 nucleotides read TGTGCCAGCAGCCAAAAGACTAGCGGGGGGTTGAATGAGCAGTTCTTC.

This clonotype appeared a few times. V is TRBV10-1 and J is TRBJ2-7, with TRBD2 matching over 7 bases. J was trimmed by 6 bases and V by 0 bases; bases with no gene match: 8. From germline, CDR1 is WNHNN and CDR2 SYGVQD (reference sequence). The CDR3 is 15 residues long. The CDR3 sequence: CASSESRQGGAEQYF. In DNA form, the CDR3 reads TGCGCCAGCAGTGAGTCCAGGCAGGGAGGGGCCGAGCAGTACTTC.

The chain uses TRBV20-1 and TRBJ2-3; 10 positions match TRBD1. CDR1 and CDR2 (germline): DFQATT, SNEGSKA (reference sequence). CDR3 length equals 15 residues. V was clipped by 6 bases and J by 3 bases; unmatched bases: 9. Here the CDR3 reads CSAPRRGQGTDTQYF. CDR3 bases: TGCAGTGCCCCGAGGCGGGGACAGGGGACAGATACGCAGTATTTT.

This chain joins TRBV19 and TRBJ2-3, with unresolved D. CDR3 length: 14 amino acids. Germline CDR1 and CDR2: LNHDA and SQIVND (reference sequence). Trimming took 7 bases from V and 2 from J, leaving 13 bases between them. The CDR3 loop reads CASTPRPYTDTQYF. CDR3 nucleotide sequence: TGTGCCAGTACCCCGAGGCCGTACACAGATACGCAGTATTTT.

This clonotype was recorded a few times. In DNA, the CDR3 is TGCAGTGCTAGAGTAAGGGACGTTGGGGCCAACGTCCTGACTTTC. This encodes CSARVRDVGANVLTF. This chain uses TRBV20-1 with TRBJ2-6; D possibly matches TRBD1 or TRBD2 (5 bases each). Germline CDR1 and CDR2: DFQATT and SNEGSKA (reference sequence). V was cut by 1 base and J by 3 bases, with 10 bases left in between. This CDR3 has 15 amino acids.

This sequence joins TRBV20-1 and TRBJ2-2; D not resolved. With 1 base removed from V and 2 bases from J, the gap between germline ends came to 5 bases. CDR1 DFQATT and CDR2 SNEGSKA come from the germline V gene (reference sequence). The CDR3 is 13 amino acids. The CDR3 sequence: CSARVGNTGELFF. Here the CDR3 DNA reads TGCAGTGCTAGAGTGGGTAACACCGGGGAGCTGTTTTTT.

This clonotype has at least ten counts. A much bigger clone sits one base away, suggesting this may be a read error. V usage is TRBV11-2 and J usage is TRBJ2-5; D is ambiguous. Trimming left V 5 bases short and J 13 bases short, with 20 bases between. Germline CDR1 SGHAT, CDR2 FQNNGV. There are 13 residues in the CDR3. The CDR3: CASSVEIRVQLYF. Here the CDR3 DNA reads TGTGCCAGCAGCGTCGAAATCCGGGTACAGCTGTACTTC.

The J gene is TRBJ1-2, the V gene TRBV5-6; a possible D gene is TRBD1 (6 bases). Trimming pared 4 bases from V and 8 bases from J, leaving 18 bases between. The CDR3 has 14 amino acids. The germline gives CDR1 SGHDT, CDR2 YYEEEE. This chain's CDR3 is CASSREQGYAGYTF. CDR3 bases: TGTGCCAGCAGCCGTGAACAGGGTTATGCGGGCTACACCTTC.